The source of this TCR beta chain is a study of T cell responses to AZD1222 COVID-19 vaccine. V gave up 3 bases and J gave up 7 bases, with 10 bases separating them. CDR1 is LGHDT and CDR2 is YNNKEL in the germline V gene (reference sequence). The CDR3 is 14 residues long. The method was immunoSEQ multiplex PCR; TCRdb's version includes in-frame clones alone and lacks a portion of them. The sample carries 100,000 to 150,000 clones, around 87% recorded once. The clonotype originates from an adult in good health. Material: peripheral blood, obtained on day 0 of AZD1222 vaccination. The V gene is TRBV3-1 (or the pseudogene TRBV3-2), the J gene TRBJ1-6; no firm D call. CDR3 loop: CASSHGQANSPLHF. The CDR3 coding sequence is TGTGCCAGCAGCCACGGTCAGGCCAATTCACCCCTCCACTTT.